These 5 T cell receptor beta chains share one sample of origin, sequenced in a study of blood T cell repertoires in COVID-19. Here immunoSEQ multiplex PCR was the method, and the copy in TCRdb shows in-frame clones only, minus some. The profile shows around 150,000 clones, around four fifths of them singletons. Sequenced material: peripheral blood. The receptors come from a man aged 55 to 69 who had recovered from COVID-19.

The chain combines TRBV5-6 with TRBJ1-1, with 8 bases fitting TRBD1. The germline gives CDR1 SGHDT, CDR2 YYEEEE. The CDR3 runs 15 residues. V dropped 3 bases and J dropped 4; count of bases not matched to a gene: 8. This CDR3 reads CASSSTGEWGTEAFF. The CDR3 nucleotides read TGTGCCAGCAGCTCGACAGGGGAATGGGGCACTGAAGCTTTCTTT.

The chain joins TRBV21-1 to TRBJ2-7; the table calls TRBD2, which could not be checked here. TRBV21-1 is a pseudogene. The CDR3 consists of 13 residues. The CDR3 nucleotides are TGTGCCAGCAACCCGGGATCTACCTACGAGCAGTACTTC. Its protein product is CASNPGSTYEQYF.

This clone was recorded many times. The CDR3 bases are TGTGCCAGCAGCCCCGATGGGCTTAGCAATCAGCCCCAGCATTTT. It yields the protein CASSPDGLSNQPQHF. The chain couples TRBV6-2 or TRBV6-3 to TRBJ1-5, with D unresolved. Deletions cut 6 bases from V and 0 bases from J, with 12 bases between. Per germline, CDR1 MNHEY and CDR2 SVGEGT. The CDR3 loop spans 15 amino acids.

J is TRBJ2-3 and V is TRBV4-3, with 7 bases lining up with TRBD1. CDR1 and CDR2 (germline): LGHNA, YSLEER. V was pared by 0 bases and J by 4 bases, with 10 bases of the junction left unmatched. This CDR3 contains 17 residues. The CDR3 region has the DNA TGCGCCAGCAGCCAAGAGCTTCACAGGGGTTTAGCAGATACGCAGTATTTT. Amino acid sequence: CASSQELHRGLADTQYF.

This clone was counted between two and nine times. The chain combines TRBV28 with TRBJ2-5; possibly TRBD1 for D (5 bases). CDR3 length: 13 residues. V lost 7 bases to trimming and J lost 4 bases, with 13 bases between them. CDR1 is MDHEN and CDR2 is SYDVKM in the germline V gene. Written as DNA, the CDR3 is TGTGCCAGCAACGCCAGGGATACAGAGACCCAGTACTTC. Encoded protein: CASNARDTETQYF.